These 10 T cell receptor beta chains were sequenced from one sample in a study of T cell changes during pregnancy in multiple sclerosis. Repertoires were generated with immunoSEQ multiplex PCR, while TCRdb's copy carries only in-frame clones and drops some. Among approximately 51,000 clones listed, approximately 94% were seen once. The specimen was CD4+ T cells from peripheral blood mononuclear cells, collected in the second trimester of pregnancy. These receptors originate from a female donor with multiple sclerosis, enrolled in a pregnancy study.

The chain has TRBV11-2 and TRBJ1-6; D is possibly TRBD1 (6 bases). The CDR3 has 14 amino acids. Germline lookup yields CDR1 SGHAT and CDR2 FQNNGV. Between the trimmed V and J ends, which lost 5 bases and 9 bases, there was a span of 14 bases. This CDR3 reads CASSLTGLGSPLHF. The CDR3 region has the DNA TGTGCCAGCAGCCTAACAGGGTTGGGTTCACCCCTCCACTTT.

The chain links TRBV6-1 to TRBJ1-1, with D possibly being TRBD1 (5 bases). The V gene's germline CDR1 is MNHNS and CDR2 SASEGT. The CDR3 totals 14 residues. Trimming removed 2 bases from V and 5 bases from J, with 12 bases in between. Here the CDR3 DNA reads TGTGCCAGCAGTGAATTTACAGGACGGACTGAAGCTTTCTTT. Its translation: CASSEFTGRTEAFF.

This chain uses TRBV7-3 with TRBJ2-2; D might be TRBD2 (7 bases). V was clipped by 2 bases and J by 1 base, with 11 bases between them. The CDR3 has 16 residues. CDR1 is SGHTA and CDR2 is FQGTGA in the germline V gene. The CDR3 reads CASSLRGAGNTGELFF. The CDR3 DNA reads TGTGCCAGCAGCTTACGGGGGGCAGGGAACACCGGGGAGCTGTTTTTT.

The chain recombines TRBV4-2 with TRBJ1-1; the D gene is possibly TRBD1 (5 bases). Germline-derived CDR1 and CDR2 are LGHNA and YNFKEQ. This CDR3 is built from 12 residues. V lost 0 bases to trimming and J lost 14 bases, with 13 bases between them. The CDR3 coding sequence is TGTGCCAGCAGCCAAGATCGGGCCAGGGCCTTCTTT. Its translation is CASSQDRARAFF.

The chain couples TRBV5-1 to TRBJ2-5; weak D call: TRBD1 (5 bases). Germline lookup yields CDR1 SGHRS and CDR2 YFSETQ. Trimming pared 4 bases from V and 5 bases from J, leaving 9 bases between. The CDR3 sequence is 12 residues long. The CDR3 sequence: CASSLPGETQYF. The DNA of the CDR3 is TGCGCCAGCAGCCTCCCAGGGGAGACCCAGTACTTC.

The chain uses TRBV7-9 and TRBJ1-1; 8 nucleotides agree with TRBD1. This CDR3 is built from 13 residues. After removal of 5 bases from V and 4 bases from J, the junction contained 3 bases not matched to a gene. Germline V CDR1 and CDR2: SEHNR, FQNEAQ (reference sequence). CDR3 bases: TGTGCCAGCAGCCATGACAGGGGCACTGAAGCTTTCTTT. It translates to CASSHDRGTEAFF.

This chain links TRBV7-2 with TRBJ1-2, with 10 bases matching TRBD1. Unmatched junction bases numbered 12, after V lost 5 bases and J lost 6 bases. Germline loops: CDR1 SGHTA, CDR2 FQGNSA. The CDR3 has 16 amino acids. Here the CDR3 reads CASSPGRDRGPNGYTF. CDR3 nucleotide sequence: TGTGCCAGCAGCCCAGGGCGGGACAGGGGACCCAATGGCTACACCTTC.

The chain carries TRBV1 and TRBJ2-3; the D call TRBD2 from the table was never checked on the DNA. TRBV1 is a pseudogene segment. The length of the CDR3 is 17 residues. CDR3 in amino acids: CTSSQGNSGGAVDTQYF. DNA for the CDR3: TGCACCAGCAGCCAAGGTAATAGCGGGGGGGCAGTAGATACGCAGTATTTT.

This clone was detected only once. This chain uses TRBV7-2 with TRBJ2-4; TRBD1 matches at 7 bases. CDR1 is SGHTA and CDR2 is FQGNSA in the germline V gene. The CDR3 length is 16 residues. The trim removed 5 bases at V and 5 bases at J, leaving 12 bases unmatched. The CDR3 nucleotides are TGTGCCAGCAGCCCGACCTCCACAGGGGTGGAAAACATTCAGTACTTC. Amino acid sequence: CASSPTSTGVENIQYF.

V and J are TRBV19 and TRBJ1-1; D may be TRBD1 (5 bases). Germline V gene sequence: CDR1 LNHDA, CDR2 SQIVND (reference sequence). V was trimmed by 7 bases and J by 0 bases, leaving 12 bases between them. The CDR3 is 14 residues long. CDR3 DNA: TGTGCCAGTATGCCGACAGTCCTGAACACTGAAGCTTTCTTT. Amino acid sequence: CASMPTVLNTEAFF. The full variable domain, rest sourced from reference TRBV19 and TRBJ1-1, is DGGITQSPKYLFRKEGQNVTLSCEQNLNHDAMYWYRQDPGQGLRLIYYSQIVNDFQKGDIAEGYSVSREKKESFPLTVTSAQKNPTAFYLCASMPTVLNTEAFFGQGTRLTVV.